This is a list of T cell receptor beta chains from one sample in a study of lung T cells in sarcoidosis with Löfgren's syndrome. MiXCR, run by TCRdb on the reads, gives a single entry per CDR3 protein. The repertoire holds 50,000 to 65,000 distinct CDR3 sequences, approximately 21% seen once, with over 2% in the top ten. The sequenced sample consisted of CD4+ T cells from PBMCs. These receptors originate from a human donor with sarcoidosis (Löfgren's syndrome or another form), or a control subject (not recorded which). Both conserved end residues are part of each CDR3. D genes are given only for firm matches. Only part of the rows carry a size: once, few, many, or a class if the clone is expanded.

D | J | V | size | CDR3 | DNA
- | TRBJ1-3 | TRBV10-3 | - | CAISESGSGNTIYF | TGTGCCATCAGTGAGTCTGGCTCTGGAAACACCATATATTTT
- | TRBJ1-2 | TRBV27 | many | CASSLDSSNYGYTF | TGTGCCAGCAGTTTGGACAGTTCTAACTATGGCTACACCTTC
- | TRBJ1-5 | TRBV19 | - | CASTPRAPGPQHF | TGTGCCAGTACCCCAAGGGCCCCAGGGCCCCAGCATTTT
- | TRBJ2-3 | TRBV27 | many | CASRRDLVTDTQYF | TGTGCCAGCAGGAGGGACCTGGTCACAGATACGCAGTATTTT
TRBD2 | TRBJ2-7 | TRBV5-6 | few | CASSHPPGLVYYEQYF | TGTGCCAGCAGCCACCCACCGGGACTAGTGTACTACGAGCAGTACTTC
TRBD2 | TRBJ2-3 | TRBV20-1 | many | CSASYGSGITDTQYF | TGCAGTGCTAGTTACGGTAGCGGGATCACAGATACGCAGTATTTT
- | TRBJ2-7 | TRBV28 | many | CASSKTPGEQYF | TGTGCCAGCAGCAAAACTCCTGGGGAGCAGTACTTC
- | TRBJ2-3 | TRBV14 | - | CASSQDSTGRSTDTQYF | TGTGCCAGCAGCCAAGATAGCACAGGCCGGAGCACAGATACGCAGTATTTT
- | TRBJ2-2 | TRBV2 | - | CASRVSGANTGELFF | TGTGCCAGCAGGGTTAGCGGCGCGAACACCGGGGAGCTGTTTTTT
TRBD1 | TRBJ1-1 | TRBV18 | few | CASSRLDRVGGDTEAFF | TGTGCCAGCTCGCGGCTGGACAGGGTTGGGGGTGACACTGAAGCTTTCTTT
- | TRBJ1-2 | TRBV28 | few | CASSQGRINYGYTF | TGTGCCAGCAGCCAGGGACGGATTAACTATGGCTACACCTTC
- | TRBJ2-1 | TRBV3-1 | few | CASSRGLGNEQFF | TGTGCCAGCAGCCGAGGATTGGGGAATGAGCAGTTCTTC
- | TRBJ1-1 | TRBV20-1 | many | CSAPSGSKNTEAFF | TGCAGTGCTCCGTCCGGATCCAAGAACACTGAAGCTTTCTTT
TRBD1 | TRBJ1-1 | TRBV6-6 | once | CASTSWTGLNTGAFF | TGTGCCAGCACTTCCTGGACAGGTTTGAACACTGGAGCTTTCTTT
TRBD2 | TRBJ2-7 | TRBV6-1 | many | CASSRGGLAGSYEQYF | TGTGCCAGCAGCAGGGGGGGACTAGCGGGCTCCTACGAGCAGTACTTC
TRBD1 | TRBJ1-2 | TRBV12-3/TRBV12-4 | few | CASSSGTGGSGYTF | TGTGCCAGCAGTTCCGGGACAGGGGGCTCTGGCTACACCTTC
TRBD1 | TRBJ2-1 | TRBV6-1 | many | CASSFWPGQGNRNEQFF | TGTGCCAGCAGTTTCTGGCCGGGACAGGGGAACCGTAATGAGCAGTTCTTC
TRBD1 | TRBJ1-2 | TRBV10-3 | few | CAISHGQDVLLGYTF | TGTGCCATCAGTCACGGACAGGACGTATTGTTGGGCTACACCTTC
- | TRBJ2-5 | TRBV4-1 | many | CASSPQLGSETQYF | TGCGCCAGCAGCCCCCAACTAGGAAGTGAGACCCAGTACTTC
TRBD2 | TRBJ2-1 | TRBV4-3 | few | CASSLKIAGGVNEQFF | TGCGCCAGCAGCCTAAAAATAGCGGGAGGGGTCAATGAGCAGTTCTTC
- | TRBJ1-3 | TRBV9 | - | CASSVGPGSGNTIYF | TGTGCCAGCAGCGTAGGCCCAGGCTCTGGAAACACCATATATTTT
TRBD1 | TRBJ2-2 | TRBV12-5 | - | CASGYRTGRLRELFF | TGTGCTAGTGGTTACCGGACAGGGAGGCTTAGGGAGCTGTTTTTT
- | TRBJ1-2 | TRBV24-1 | many | CATATDDYGYTF | TGTGCCACGGCCACAGACGACTATGGCTACACCTTC
TRBD2 | TRBJ2-1 | TRBV6-1 | - | CASGEEERGGYNEQFF | TGTGCCAGCGGTGAAGAGGAGCGGGGGGGGTACAATGAGCAGTTCTTC
- | TRBJ2-7 | TRBV27 | many | CASSLGPRGGALYEQYF | TGTGCCAGCAGTTTAGGGCCCCGAGGAGGGGCGCTCTACGAGCAGTACTTC
TRBD1 | TRBJ2-5 | TRBV6-1 | many | CASSGGTALREETQYF | TGTGCCAGCAGTGGGGGGACAGCCCTCCGAGAAGAGACCCAGTACTTC
TRBD1 | TRBJ1-5 | TRBV28 | many | CASSLPGTGGYSNQPQHF | TGTGCCAGCAGTTTACCCGGGACAGGGGGATATAGCAATCAGCCCCAGCATTTT
TRBD1 | TRBJ1-1 | TRBV6-2/TRBV6-3 | many | CASTHGQGAQNTEAFF | TGTGCCAGCACCCACGGACAGGGGGCGCAGAACACTGAAGCTTTCTTT
TRBD1 | TRBJ1-2 | TRBV5-6 | few | CASSFSDRGLGYTF | TGTGCCAGCAGCTTTTCTGACAGGGGGCTTGGCTACACCTTC
- | TRBJ2-5 | TRBV25-1 | many | CASSDGGRETQYF | TGTGCCAGCAGTGATGGGGGGCGTGAGACCCAGTACTTC
- | TRBJ2-1 | TRBV20-1 | few | CSANPGVWYNEQFF | TGCAGTGCTAACCCGGGAGTTTGGTACAATGAGCAGTTCTTC
TRBD2 | TRBJ2-7 | TRBV6-2/TRBV6-3 | many | CASSYTQGTRYEQYF | TGTGCCAGCAGTTACACCCAAGGGACTAGATACGAGCAGTACTTC
- | TRBJ1-6 | TRBV2 | - | CASSREGGNSPLHF | TGTGCCAGCAGTAGGGAAGGGGGTAATTCACCCCTCCACTTT
TRBD1 | TRBJ1-2 | TRBV28 | few | CASSLSGTGDFYGYTF | TGTGCCAGCAGTTTATCCGGGACAGGGGATTTCTATGGCTACACCTTC
TRBD2 | TRBJ2-7 | TRBV4-1 | - | CASSQKTSGTYEQYF | TGCGCCAGCAGCCAAAAGACTAGCGGAACCTACGAGCAGTACTTC
- | TRBJ2-5 | TRBV28 | many | CASRAAQGARETQYF | TGTGCCAGCAGGGCGGCACAAGGGGCCCGGGAGACCCAGTACTTC
TRBD1 | TRBJ1-6 | TRBV7-9 | - | CASSSSIGQGLFLLHF | TGTGCCAGCAGCTCGTCGATTGGACAGGGTTTGTTTCTCCTCCACTTT
TRBD2 | TRBJ2-2 | TRBV7-2 | many | CASRVAGLAGGELFF | TGTGCCAGCAGAGTAGCTGGACTAGCCGGCGGGGAGCTGTTTTTT
TRBD1 | TRBJ1-1 | TRBV5-1 | - | CASSSRQGARTEAFF | TGCGCCAGCAGCTCCCGACAGGGGGCGCGGACTGAAGCGTTCTTT
- | TRBJ1-3 | TRBV25-1 | many | CASSEPGISGNTIYF | TGTGCCAGCAGTGAACCGGGGATCTCTGGAAACACCATATATTTT
- | TRBJ1-5 | TRBV28 | many | CASSLTLAALKHF | TGTGCCAGCAGTTTAACCCTTGCAGCCCTAAAGCATTTT
- | TRBJ1-2 | TRBV5-4 | - | CASSLGFYGYTF | TGTGCCAGCAGCTTGGGGTTCTATGGCTACACCTTC
TRBD2 | TRBJ2-1 | TRBV20-1 | - | CSARDWASRDYLYNEQFF | TGCAGTGCTAGAGATTGGGCCAGCCGGGACTACCTGTACAATGAGCAGTTCTTC
TRBD1 | TRBJ1-5 | TRBV5-1 | few | CATPPGQGESNQPQHF | TGCGCCACCCCACCTGGACAGGGAGAGAGCAATCAGCCCCAGCATTTT